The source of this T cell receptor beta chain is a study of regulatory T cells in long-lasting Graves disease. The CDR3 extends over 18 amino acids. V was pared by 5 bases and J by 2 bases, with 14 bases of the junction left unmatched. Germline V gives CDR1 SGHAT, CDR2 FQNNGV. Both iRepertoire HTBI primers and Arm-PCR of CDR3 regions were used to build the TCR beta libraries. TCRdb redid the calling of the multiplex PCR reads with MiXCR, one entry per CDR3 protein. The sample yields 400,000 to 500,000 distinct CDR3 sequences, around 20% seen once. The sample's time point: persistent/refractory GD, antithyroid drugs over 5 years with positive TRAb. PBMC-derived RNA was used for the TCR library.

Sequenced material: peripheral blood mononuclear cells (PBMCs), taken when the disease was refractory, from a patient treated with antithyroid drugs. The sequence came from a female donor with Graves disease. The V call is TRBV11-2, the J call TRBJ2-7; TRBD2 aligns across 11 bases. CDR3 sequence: CASSPIQRSSGRPYEQYF. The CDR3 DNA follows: TGTGCCAGCAGCCCTATTCAACGTTCTAGCGGGAGGCCCTACGAGCAGTACTTC.